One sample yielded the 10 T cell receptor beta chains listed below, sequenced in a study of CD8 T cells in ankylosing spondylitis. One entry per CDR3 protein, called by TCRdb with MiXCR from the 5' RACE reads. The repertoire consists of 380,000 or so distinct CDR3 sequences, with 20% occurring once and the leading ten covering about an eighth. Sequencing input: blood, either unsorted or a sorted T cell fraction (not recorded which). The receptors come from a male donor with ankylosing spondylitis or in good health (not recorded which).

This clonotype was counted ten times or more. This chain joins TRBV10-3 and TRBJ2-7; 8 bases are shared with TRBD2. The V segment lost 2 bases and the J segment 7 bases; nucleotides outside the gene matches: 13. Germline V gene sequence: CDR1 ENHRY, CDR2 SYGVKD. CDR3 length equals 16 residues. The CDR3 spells CAISEPDGGDLPEQYF. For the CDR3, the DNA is TGTGCCATCAGTGAGCCAGACGGGGGGGATCTTCCAGAGCAGTACTTC.

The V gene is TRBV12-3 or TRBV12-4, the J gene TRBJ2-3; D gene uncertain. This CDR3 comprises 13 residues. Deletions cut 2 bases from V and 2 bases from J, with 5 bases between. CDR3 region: CASSLFPTDTQYF. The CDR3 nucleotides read TGTGCCAGCAGTTTATTTCCCACAGATACGCAGTATTTT.

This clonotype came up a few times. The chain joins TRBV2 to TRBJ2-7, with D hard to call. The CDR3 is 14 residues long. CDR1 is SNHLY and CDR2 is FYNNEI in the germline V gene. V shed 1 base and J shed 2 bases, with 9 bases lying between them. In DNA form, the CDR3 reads TGTGCCAGCAGTGAAGTCGGCCGCACCTACGAGCAGTACTTC. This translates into CASSEVGRTYEQYF. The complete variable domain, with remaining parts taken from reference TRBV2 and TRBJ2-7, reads EPEVTQTPSHQVTQMGQEVILRCVPISNHLYFYWYRQILGQKVEFLVSFYNNEISEKSEIFDDQFSVERPDGSNFTLKIRSTKLEDSAMYFCASSEVGRTYEQYFGPGTRLTVT.

In DNA form, the CDR3 reads TGTGCCAGCAACGGGGACAGGGGGTTTGATACGCAGTATTTT. This sequence encodes CASNGDRGFDTQYF. This chain connects TRBV12-3 or TRBV12-4 to TRBJ2-3; TRBD1 matches at 11 bases. After removal of 7 bases from V and 6 bases from J, the junction contained 6 bases not matched to a gene. The CDR3 consists of 14 residues.

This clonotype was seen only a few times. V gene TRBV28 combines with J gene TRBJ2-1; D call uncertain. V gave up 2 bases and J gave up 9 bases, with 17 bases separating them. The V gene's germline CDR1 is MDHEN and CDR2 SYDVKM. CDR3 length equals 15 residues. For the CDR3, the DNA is TGTGCCAGCAGTTTACGTATAGAGCCCCTGGGTGAGCAGTTCTTC. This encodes CASSLRIEPLGEQFF.

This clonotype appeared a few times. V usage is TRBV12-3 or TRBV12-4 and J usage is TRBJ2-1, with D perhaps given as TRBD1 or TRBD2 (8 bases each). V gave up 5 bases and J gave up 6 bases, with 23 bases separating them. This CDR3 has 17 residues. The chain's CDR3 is CASSTADSGTGPNEQFF. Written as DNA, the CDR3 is TGTGCCAGCAGTACCGCGGATAGCGGGACAGGCCCCAATGAGCAGTTCTTC.

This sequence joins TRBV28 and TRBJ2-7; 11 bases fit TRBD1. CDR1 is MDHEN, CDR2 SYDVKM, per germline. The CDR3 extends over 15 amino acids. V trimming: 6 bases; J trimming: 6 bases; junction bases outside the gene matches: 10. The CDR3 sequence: CASSTGQGASVEQYF. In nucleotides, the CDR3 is TGTGCCAGCAGCACCGGACAGGGGGCTTCGGTCGAGCAGTACTTC.

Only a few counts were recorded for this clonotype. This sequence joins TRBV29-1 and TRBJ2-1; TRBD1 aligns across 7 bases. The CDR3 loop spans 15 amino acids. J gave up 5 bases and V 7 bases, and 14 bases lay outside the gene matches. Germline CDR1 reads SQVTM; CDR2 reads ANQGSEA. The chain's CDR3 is CSAAGTDRTNNEQFF. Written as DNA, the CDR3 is TGCAGCGCGGCCGGGACAGACAGGACCAACAATGAGCAGTTCTTC.

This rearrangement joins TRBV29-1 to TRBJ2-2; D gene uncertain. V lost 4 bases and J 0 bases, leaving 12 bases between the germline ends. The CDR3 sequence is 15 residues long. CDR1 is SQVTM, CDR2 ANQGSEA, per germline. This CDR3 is CSVGLRGANTGELFF. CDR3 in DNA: TGCAGCGTTGGTTTACGTGGAGCGAACACCGGGGAGCTGTTTTTT.

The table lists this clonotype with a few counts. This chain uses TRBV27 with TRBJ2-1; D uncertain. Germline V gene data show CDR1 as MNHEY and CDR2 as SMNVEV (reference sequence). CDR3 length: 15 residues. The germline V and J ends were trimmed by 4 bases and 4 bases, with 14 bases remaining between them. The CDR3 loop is CASSWDSGSYNEQFF. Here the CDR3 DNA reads TGTGCCAGCAGTTGGGATTCCGGAAGTTACAATGAGCAGTTCTTC.